The rows below give T cell receptor beta chains drawn from one sample of a study of breast tumors, draining lymph nodes, adjacent tissues. TCRdb passed the multiplex PCR reads through MiXCR, listing each CDR3 protein once. The table records some 19,000 distinct CDR3 sequences, approximately 49% of them present only once. The sequenced material came from breast tumor tissue. These receptors originate from a female donor with breast cancer. Some clones in this sample may be carry-over from other donors' samples. CDR3s include the opening cysteine and the closing phenylalanine or tryptophan. The D gene is left open where the match is weak. Part of the rows lack a size; the others show once, few, many or a class for expanded clones.

D	V	size	J	DNA	CDR3
NA	TRBV4-2	many	TRBJ1-2	TGTGCCAGCAGCCATGACCCTAACTATGGCTACACCTTC	CASSHDPNYGYTF
NA	TRBV29-1	once	TRBJ1-1	TGCAGCGCTAGGGTGACTGGCACTGAAGCTTTCTTT	CSARVTGTEAFF
TRBD2	TRBV20-1	NA	TRBJ2-3	TGCAGTGCCCTATCCGGGACTAGCGGCCGTGATACGCAGTATTTT	CSALSGTSGRDTQYF
TRBD1	TRBV5-1	many	TRBJ1-1	TGCGCCAGCAGCTTGGAGGGGACAGGGGGCGCTTGGACTGAAGCTTTCTTT	CASSLEGTGGAWTEAFF
TRBD2	TRBV11-2	NA	TRBJ2-1	TGTGTCAGCAACTTAGAGCGGGATGGAGCCAATGAGCAGTTCTTC	CVSNLERDGANEQFF
NA	TRBV20-1	many	TRBJ2-2	TGCAGTGCTCAACGTAGCGGACCCACCGGGGAGCTGTTTTTT	CSAQRSGPTGELFF
TRBD1	TRBV28	many	TRBJ1-3	TGTGCCAGCAGTTCACCCGGGACAGGGGGCATATCAAACACCATATATTTT	CASSSPGTGGISNTIYF
NA	TRBV29-1	NA	TRBJ2-1	TGCAGCGTTGTCGGGACCCTACCCAATGAGCAGTTCTTC	CSVVGTLPNEQFF
NA	TRBV20-1	many	TRBJ1-1	TGCAGTGCTAGACCTCTCCGTTTAGGGAACACTGAAGCTTTCTTT	CSARPLRLGNTEAFF
NA	TRBV5-1	NA	TRBJ2-2	TGCGCCAGCAAGGGCCCGGGCTCTTCGAACACCGGGGAACTGCTTTTT	CASKGPGSSNTGELLF
TRBD2	TRBV20-1	NA	TRBJ2-3	TGCAGTGCTGGGACTAGCGTGACAGATACGCAGTATTTT	CSAGTSVTDTQYF
NA	TRBV6-5	many	TRBJ2-2	TGTGCCAGCAGTTCCGGCCACACCGGGGAGCTGTTTTTT	CASSSGHTGELFF
NA	TRBV20-1	medium-sized	TRBJ2-7	TGCAGTGCCACTGCGGGGTACGAGCAGTACTTC	CSATAGYEQYF
TRBD2	TRBV6-2/TRBV6-3	NA	TRBJ2-3	TGTGCCAGCAGCTCACTCAGCGGGAGCCCAGATACGCAGTATTTT	CASSSLSGSPDTQYF
TRBD2	TRBV20-1	medium-sized	TRBJ2-7	TGCAGTGCTAGAGATCCTAGCGGGAGGGCCGGTGCTTACGAGCAGTACTTC	CSARDPSGRAGAYEQYF
NA	TRBV18	many	TRBJ2-1	TGTGCCAGCTCACCACGAGCGGCGTGGGGGAACAATGAGCAGTTCTTC	CASSPRAAWGNNEQFF